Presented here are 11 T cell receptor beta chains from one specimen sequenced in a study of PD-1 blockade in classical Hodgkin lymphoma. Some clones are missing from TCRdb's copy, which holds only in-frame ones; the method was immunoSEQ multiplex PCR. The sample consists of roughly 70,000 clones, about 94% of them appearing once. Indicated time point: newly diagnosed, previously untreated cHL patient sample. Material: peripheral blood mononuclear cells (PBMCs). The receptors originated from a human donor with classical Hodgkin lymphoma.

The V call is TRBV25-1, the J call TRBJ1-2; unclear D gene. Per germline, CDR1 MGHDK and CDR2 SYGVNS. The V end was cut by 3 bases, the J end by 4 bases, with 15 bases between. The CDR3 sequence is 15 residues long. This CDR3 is CASSDFVGQSYGYTF. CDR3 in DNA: TGTGCCAGCAGTGACTTCGTAGGGCAGAGCTATGGCTACACCTTC.

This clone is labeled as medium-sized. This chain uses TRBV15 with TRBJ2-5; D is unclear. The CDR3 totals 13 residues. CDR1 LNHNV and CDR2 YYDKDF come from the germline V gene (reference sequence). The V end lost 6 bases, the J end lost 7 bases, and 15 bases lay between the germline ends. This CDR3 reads CATSSSTLGTQYF. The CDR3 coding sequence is TGTGCCACCAGTTCCAGCACGTTGGGGACCCAGTACTTC.

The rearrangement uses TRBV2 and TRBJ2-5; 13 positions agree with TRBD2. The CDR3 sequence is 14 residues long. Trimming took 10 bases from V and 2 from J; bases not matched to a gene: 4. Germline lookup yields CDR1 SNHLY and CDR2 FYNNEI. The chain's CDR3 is CATATSGGQETQYF. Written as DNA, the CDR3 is TGTGCCACCGCGACTAGCGGGGGGCAAGAGACCCAGTACTTC.

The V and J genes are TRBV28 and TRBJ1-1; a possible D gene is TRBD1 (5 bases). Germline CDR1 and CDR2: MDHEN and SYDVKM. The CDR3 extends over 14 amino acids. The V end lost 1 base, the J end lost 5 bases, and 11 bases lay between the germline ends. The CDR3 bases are TGTGCCAGCAGTTTATCAGGGCGGGAGACTGAAGCTTTCTTT. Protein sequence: CASSLSGRETEAFF.

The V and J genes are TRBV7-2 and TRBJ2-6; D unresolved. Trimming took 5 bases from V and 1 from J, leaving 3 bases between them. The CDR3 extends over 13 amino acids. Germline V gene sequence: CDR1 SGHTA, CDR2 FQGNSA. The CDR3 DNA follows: TGTGCCAGCAGCCGGTCTGGGGCCAACGTCCTGACTTTC. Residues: CASSRSGANVLTF.

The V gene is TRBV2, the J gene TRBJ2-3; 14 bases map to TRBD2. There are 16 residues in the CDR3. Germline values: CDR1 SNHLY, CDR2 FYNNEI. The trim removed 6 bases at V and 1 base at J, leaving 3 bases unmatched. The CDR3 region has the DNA TGTGCCAGCAGCCAGGGACTAGCGGGAGGCACAGATACGCAGTATTTT. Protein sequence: CASSQGLAGGTDTQYF.

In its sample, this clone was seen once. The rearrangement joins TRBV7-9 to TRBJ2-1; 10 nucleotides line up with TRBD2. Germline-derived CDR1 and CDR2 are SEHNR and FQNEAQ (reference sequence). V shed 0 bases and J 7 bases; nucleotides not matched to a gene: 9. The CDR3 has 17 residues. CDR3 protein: CASSLAYGSGRKNEQFF. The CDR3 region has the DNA TGTGCCAGCAGCTTAGCGTACGGTAGCGGGAGGAAAAATGAGCAGTTCTTC.

The CDR3 DNA reads as TGCGCCAGCAGCTTCTCGACAGGGGGCCAAGAGACCCAGTACTTC. Translated: CASSFSTGGQETQYF. J is TRBJ2-5 and V is TRBV5-1, with 9 positions matching TRBD1. This CDR3 is built from 15 residues. Per germline, CDR1 SGHRS and CDR2 YFSETQ. V shed 2 bases and J 1 base; nucleotides not matched to a gene: 3.

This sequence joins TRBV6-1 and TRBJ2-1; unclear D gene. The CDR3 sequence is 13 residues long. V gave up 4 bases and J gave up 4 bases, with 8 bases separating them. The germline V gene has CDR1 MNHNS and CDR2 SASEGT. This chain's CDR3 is CASSALDYNEQFF. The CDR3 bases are TGTGCCAGCAGTGCCCTAGATTACAATGAGCAGTTCTTC.

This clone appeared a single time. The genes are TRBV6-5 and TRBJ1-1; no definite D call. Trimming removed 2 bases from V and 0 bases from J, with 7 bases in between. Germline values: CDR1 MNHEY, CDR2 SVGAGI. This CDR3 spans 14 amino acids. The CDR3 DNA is TGTGCCAGCAGTTACGGCAGCATGAACACTGAAGCTTTCTTT. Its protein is CASSYGSMNTEAFF.

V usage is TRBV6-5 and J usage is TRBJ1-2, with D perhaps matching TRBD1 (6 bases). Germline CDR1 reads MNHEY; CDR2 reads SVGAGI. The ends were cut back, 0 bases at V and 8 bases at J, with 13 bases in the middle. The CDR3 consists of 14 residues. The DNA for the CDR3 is TGTGCCAGCAGTTACTCGAGGGGGGCGCGAGGCTACACCTTC. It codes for CASSYSRGARGYTF.